The 25 T cell receptor beta chains below were found in one sample sequenced in a study of blood T cell repertoires in COVID-19 (dated by TCRdb to about 2020). The library was generated by the immunoSEQ multiplex PCR assay. TCRdb took this table from immuneACCESS and kept in-frame rearrangements with V and J called. Such tables lack part of the clones; where checked against another copy, unresolved V genes explain under half of the gap, and the rest is unexplained. The sample includes fewer than 85,000 clones, with about 73% observed a single time. The top ten clonotypes cover approximately 20% of the sample. Sequenced: peripheral blood. These receptors all stem from a man between 60 and 70 years old with acute or convalescent COVID-19.

V and J are TRBV28 and TRBJ2-1; the D gene is possibly TRBD2 (5 bases). This CDR3 has 16 amino acids. Trimming left V 3 bases short and J 0 bases short, with 12 bases between. Looked up from germline, CDR1 is MDHEN and CDR2 is SYDVKM. CDR3 coding DNA: TGTGCCAGCAGTTTCCAGTCGGGAACCTCCTACAATGAGCAGTTCTTC. Translation gives CASSFQSGTSYNEQFF.

This chain links TRBV3-1 (or the pseudogene TRBV3-2) with TRBJ2-4; D might be TRBD2 (6 bases). The CDR3 is 17 residues long. V lost 1 base, J lost 7 bases, and 20 bases lay in between. Germline loops: CDR1 LGHDT, CDR2 YNNKEL (reference sequence). CDR3 protein: CASSQAAGLASRNIQYF. CDR3 DNA: TGTGCCAGCAGCCAAGCAGCCGGGCTAGCGAGCCGGAACATTCAGTACTTC.

The chain links TRBV5-1 to TRBJ1-1; 8 nucleotides match TRBD1. The CDR3 sequence is 12 residues long. V was pared by 5 bases and J by 10 bases, with 7 bases of the junction left unmatched. In germline, CDR1 is SGHRS, CDR2 YFSETQ. The CDR3: CASRPDRGRAFF. The DNA of the CDR3 is TGCGCCAGCAGACCTGACAGGGGTAGAGCTTTCTTT.

The chain has TRBV4-2 and TRBJ2-5, with a tentative D call TRBD2 (5 bases). This CDR3 contains 14 residues. Germline V gene data show CDR1 as LGHNA and CDR2 as YNFKEQ. V lost 5 bases and J lost 5, with 15 bases in between. The CDR3 region is CASSFGVSPETQYF. Written as DNA, the CDR3 is TGTGCCAGCAGCTTCGGGGTCAGCCCGGAGACCCAGTACTTC.

This chain uses TRBV24-1 with TRBJ1-6, with D tentatively TRBD1 (5 bases). Germline loops: CDR1 KGHDR, CDR2 SFDVKD. V lost 10 bases and J lost 10, with 16 bases in between. This CDR3 region has 13 residues. Written as DNA, the CDR3 is TGTGCCACGGCGTCGACAGCTCTCTCACCCCTCCACTTT. This sequence encodes CATASTALSPLHF.

J is TRBJ1-2 and V is TRBV6-4; TRBD1 aligns across 8 bases. The ends lost 5 bases at V and 6 bases at J; junction bases unmatched: 11. This CDR3 is built from 15 residues. Germline V gene sequence: CDR1 MRHNA, CDR2 SNTAGT. DNA for the CDR3: TGTGCCAGCAGTTCTGAAGCAGGGGGCCGGAATGGCTACACCTTC. This gives the protein CASSSEAGGRNGYTF.

The chain recombines TRBV19 with TRBJ2-5; 9 bases agree with TRBD1. The V and J ends lost 8 bases and 4 bases, in that order; junction bases with no gene match: 8. Germline-derived CDR1 and CDR2 are LNHDA and SQIVND (reference sequence). This CDR3 has 14 residues. The CDR3 loop is CASGKTGGRETQYF. CDR3 nucleotide sequence: TGTGCCAGTGGCAAGACAGGGGGGCGAGAGACCCAGTACTTC.

The V gene is TRBV29-1, the J gene TRBJ2-3; 12 bases map to TRBD2. The CDR3 runs 17 residues. The germline V gene encodes CDR1 SQVTM and CDR2 ANQGSEA. J lost 1 base, V lost 2 bases, and 7 bases had no gene match. CDR3 in amino acids: CSVEPRLAGERTDTQYF. CDR3 nucleotides: TGCAGCGTTGAACCCCGACTAGCGGGGGAGCGCACAGATACGCAGTATTTT.

This chain joins TRBV5-1 and TRBJ2-7; D remains ambiguous. V was pared by 0 bases and J by 2 bases, with 9 bases between. CDR1 is SGHRS and CDR2 is YFSETQ in the germline V gene. This CDR3 has 14 amino acids. This chain's CDR3 is CASSLGQFPYEQYV. The CDR3 nucleotides are TGCGCCAGCAGCTTGGGACAATTCCCCTACGAGCAGTACGTC.

The chain is built from TRBV6-1 and TRBJ2-7, with 7 nucleotides matching TRBD1. Germline V gives CDR1 MNHNS, CDR2 SASEGT. This CDR3 is built from 16 residues. The junction had 9 bases not matched to a gene; V was cut back by 2 bases and J by 2 bases. The CDR3 protein is CASSETDRVWPYEQYV. DNA for the CDR3: TGTGCCAGCAGTGAAACCGACAGGGTGTGGCCCTACGAGCAGTACGTC.

The rearrangement uses TRBV24-1 and TRBJ2-2; 11 bases map to TRBD1. Germline trimming cut 5 bases from V and 11 bases from J; bases unmatched to any gene: 6. CDR1 KGHDR and CDR2 SFDVKD come from the germline V gene. CDR3 length: 14 residues. The CDR3 sequence is CATSGRTGGLELFF. CDR3 DNA: TGTGCCACCAGTGGGAGGACAGGGGGCTTAGAGCTGTTTTTT.

The V and J genes are TRBV5-1 and TRBJ2-5, with D tentatively TRBD2 (5 bases). Germline loops: CDR1 SGHRS, CDR2 YFSETQ. V was trimmed by 2 bases and J by 2 bases, leaving 10 bases between them. This CDR3 has 14 amino acids. The CDR3 spells CASSFAGFQETQYF. CDR3 nucleotide sequence: TGCGCCAGCAGCTTTGCGGGTTTTCAAGAGACCCAGTACTTC.

The rearrangement uses TRBV5-1 and TRBJ1-1; tentative D call: TRBD1 (5 bases). The germline V gene encodes CDR1 SGHRS and CDR2 YFSETQ. The length of the CDR3 is 16 residues. V was cut by 3 bases and J by 0 bases, with 15 bases left in between. As DNA, the CDR3 is TGCGCCAGCAGCTACCGACAGCAGACCATGAACACTGAAGCTTTCTTT. Protein product: CASSYRQQTMNTEAFF. The entire variable domain, with the rest obtained from reference TRBV5-1 and TRBJ1-1, is as follows: KAGVTQTPRYLIKTRGQQVTLSCSPISGHRSVSWYQQTPGQGLQFLFEYFSETQRNKGNFPGRFSGRQFSNSRSEMNVSTLELGDSALYLCASSYRQQTMNTEAFFGQGTRLTVV.

As DNA, the CDR3 is TGCGCCAGCAGTCAATCCGCCAGGGGGCAGTCCGGGGAGCTGTTTTTT. Translating gives CASSQSARGQSGELFF. The gene calls are TRBV23-1 and TRBJ2-2; 8 nucleotides align to TRBD1. TRBV23-1 is placed among ORFs of uncertain function. The CDR3 sequence is 16 residues long. Trimming cost V 0 bases and J 6 bases; bases outside gene matches: 6.

The rearrangement uses TRBV30 and TRBJ2-5, with 7 bases identical to TRBD2. Trimming removed 7 bases from V and 4 bases from J; junction bases left unmatched: 6. Germline loops: CDR1 GTSNPN, CDR2 SVGIG (reference sequence). The CDR3 has 12 amino acids. The CDR3 nucleotides are TGTGCCTTCGGGAGGAGCGGAGAGACCCAGTACTTC. Translating gives CAFGRSGETQYF.

CDR3 loop: CASSYSGTDTEAFF. The CDR3 bases are TGTGCCAGCAGTTACTCGGGGACAGACACTGAAGCTTTCTTT. The chain combines TRBV6-6 with TRBJ1-1; 7 positions match TRBD1. The CDR3 covers 14 residues. The V gene end was trimmed by 0 bases and the J gene end by 3 bases; junction bases not matched to a gene: 1. CDR1 and CDR2 (germline): MNHNY, SVGAGI (reference sequence).

The chain employs TRBV5-6 and TRBJ1-1; D might be TRBD1 (5 bases). Germline CDR1 reads SGHDT; CDR2 reads YYEEEE. The CDR3 has 15 residues. The germline V and J ends were trimmed by 0 bases and 3 bases, with 12 bases remaining between them. Here the CDR3 reads CASSLEGFTDTEAFF. The CDR3 bases are TGTGCCAGCAGCTTGGAGGGGTTCACAGACACTGAAGCTTTCTTT.

This clone was seen more than once but under ten times. This chain uses TRBV28 with TRBJ2-5, with D tentatively TRBD1 (5 bases). The CDR3 runs 14 residues. V was cut by 4 bases and J by 8 bases, with 17 bases left in between. Per germline, CDR1 MDHEN and CDR2 SYDVKM. Written as DNA, the CDR3 is TGTGCCAGCAGTTCACAGGCGACCCCCAGTACCCAGTACTTC. The encoded protein is CASSSQATPSTQYF.

This rearrangement joins TRBV18 to TRBJ1-1, with 7 bases aligning to TRBD1. CDR1 and CDR2 from the germline V gene are KGHSH and LQKENI. This CDR3 is built from 15 residues. V lost 4 bases and J lost 2; bases outside the gene matches: 7. CDR3 bases: TGTGCCAGCTCACTCGGGGACAGCCCTAACACTGAAGCTTTCTTT. It translates to CASSLGDSPNTEAFF.

The genes are TRBV28 and TRBJ2-3; 14 positions agree with TRBD2. The CDR3 has 16 residues. V was pared by 5 bases and J by 5 bases, with 6 bases of the junction left unmatched. Germline V gives CDR1 MDHEN, CDR2 SYDVKM. The CDR3 region has the DNA TGTGCCAGCAGTCACGGACTAGCGGGAGGTAAAGATACGCAGTATTTT. This codes for CASSHGLAGGKDTQYF.

CDR3 sequence: CASSLGDTTNSPLHF. The CDR3 coding sequence is TGTGCCAGCAGCTTAGGTGACACCACCAATTCACCCCTCCACTTT. The gene calls are TRBV7-9 and TRBJ1-6; D remains ambiguous. Per germline, CDR1 SEHNR and CDR2 FQNEAQ (reference sequence). Between the trimmed V and J ends, which lost 1 base and 7 bases, there was a span of 11 bases. This CDR3 comprises 15 residues.

This chain uses TRBV18 with TRBJ2-1; possible D gene TRBD2, 5 bases. This CDR3 spans 16 amino acids. Between the trimmed V and J ends, which lost 6 bases and 5 bases, there was a span of 20 bases. Looked up from germline, CDR1 is KGHSH and CDR2 is LQKENI. The CDR3 loop reads CASSQIVEGSHNEQFF. The CDR3 region has the DNA TGTGCCAGCTCCCAAATAGTAGAGGGTAGCCACAATGAGCAGTTCTTC. The complete variable domain, with remaining parts taken from reference TRBV18 and TRBJ2-1, reads NAGVMQNPRHLVRRRGQEARLRCSPMKGHSHVYWYRQLPEEGLKFMVYLQKENIIDESGMPKERFSAEFPKEGPSILRIQQVVRGDSAAYFCASSQIVEGSHNEQFFGPGTRLTVL.

The chain uses TRBV5-1 and TRBJ2-2; 8 positions agree with TRBD2. Trimming cost V 2 bases and J 6 bases; bases outside gene matches: 6. This CDR3 has 15 amino acids. Looked up from germline, CDR1 is SGHRS and CDR2 is YFSETQ. CDR3 DNA sequence: TGCGCCAGCAGCTTATCGCGGGAGGCCCCCGGGGAGCTGTTTTTT. Protein sequence: CASSLSREAPGELFF.

The chain uses TRBV30 and TRBJ1-1; 7 bases line up with TRBD1. Germline V gene sequence: CDR1 GTSNPN, CDR2 SVGIG (reference sequence). With V trimmed by 4 bases and J by 6 bases, 8 bases remained unmatched. CDR3 length equals 13 residues. The CDR3 spells CAWMSQGRAEAFF. The DNA of the CDR3 is TGTGCCTGGATGTCACAGGGGAGAGCTGAAGCTTTCTTT.

This chain connects TRBV11-3 to TRBJ2-1; tentatively, D is TRBD1 (5 bases). Germline assignment: CDR1 SGHNT and CDR2 YENEEA. The CDR3 length is 14 residues. The ends were cut back, 2 bases at V and 6 bases at J, with 11 bases in the middle. The CDR3 DNA is TGTGCCAGCAGCTTACACAGGTCGGCCAATGAGCAGTTCTTC. Translating gives CASSLHRSANEQFF. Full variable domain (missing parts from reference TRBV11-3 and TRBJ2-1): EAGVVQSPRYKIIEKKQPVAFWCNPISGHNTLYWYLQNLGQGPELLIRYENEEAVDDSQLPKDRFSAERLKGVDSTLKIQPAELGDSAVYLCASSLHRSANEQFFGPGTRLTVL.